The entry below describes one TCR beta chain. The PCR was carried out with 60 Vbeta primers and 13 Jbeta primers. Only in-frame clones appear in the TCRdb table, and some are missing; sequencing was by immunoSEQ multiplex PCR. The sample lists approximately 67,000 clones, 75% to 90% occurring once. CDR1 and CDR2 (germline): MDHEN, SYDVKM. The CDR3 is 14 amino acids. V gave up 6 bases and J gave up 5 bases; unmatched junction bases: 5. This sample stems from a study of cytomegalovirus exposure and HLA in healthy donors. This chain joins TRBV28 and TRBJ2-2, with 8 bases that match TRBD1. The clonotype originates from a woman aged 25 to 39 in good health and CMV-seropositive. The sequenced material came from PBMCs. Written as DNA, the CDR3 is TGTGCCAGCAGGGACAGGGCGGAAACCGGGGAGCTGTTTTTT. Its protein is CASRDRAETGELFF.